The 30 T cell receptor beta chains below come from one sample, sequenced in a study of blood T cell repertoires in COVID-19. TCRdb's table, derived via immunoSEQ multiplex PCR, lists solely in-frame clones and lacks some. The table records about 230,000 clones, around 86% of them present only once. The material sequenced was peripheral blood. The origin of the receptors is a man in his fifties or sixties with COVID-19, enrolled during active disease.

CDR3 sequence (DNA): TGTGCCAGCTCACCTGGACAGACTCTTACGGGCTATGGCTACACCTTC. Translated: CASSPGQTLTGYGYTF. The chain recombines TRBV18 with TRBJ1-2; maybe TRBD1 (6 bases). This CDR3 comprises 16 residues. V lost 3 bases to trimming and J lost 4 bases, with 18 bases between them. CDR1 and CDR2 from the germline V gene are KGHSH and LQKENI.

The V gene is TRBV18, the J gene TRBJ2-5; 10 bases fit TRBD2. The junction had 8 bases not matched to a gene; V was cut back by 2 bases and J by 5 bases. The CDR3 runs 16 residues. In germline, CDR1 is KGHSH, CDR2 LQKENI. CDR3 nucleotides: TGTGCCAGCTCACCATCTAGCGGGGGATTCATGGAGACCCAGTACTTC. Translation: CASSPSSGGFMETQYF.

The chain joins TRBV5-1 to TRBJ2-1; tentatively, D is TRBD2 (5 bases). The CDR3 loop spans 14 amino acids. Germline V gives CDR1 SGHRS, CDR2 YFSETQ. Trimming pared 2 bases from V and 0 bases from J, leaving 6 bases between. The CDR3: CASSFEGSYNEQFF. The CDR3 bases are TGCGCCAGCAGCTTTGAGGGCTCCTACAATGAGCAGTTCTTC.

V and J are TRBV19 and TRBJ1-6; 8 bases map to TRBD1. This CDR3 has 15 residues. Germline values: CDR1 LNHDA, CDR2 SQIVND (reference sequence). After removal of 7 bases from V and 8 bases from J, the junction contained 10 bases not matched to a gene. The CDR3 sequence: CASTTTGEGYSPLHF. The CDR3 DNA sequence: TGTGCCAGTACCACGACAGGGGAAGGTTATTCACCCCTCCACTTT.

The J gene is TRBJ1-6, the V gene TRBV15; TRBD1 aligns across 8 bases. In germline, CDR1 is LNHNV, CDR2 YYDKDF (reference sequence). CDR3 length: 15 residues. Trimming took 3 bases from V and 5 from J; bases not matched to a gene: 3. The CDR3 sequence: CATSSGQGDNSPLHF. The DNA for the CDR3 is TGTGCCACCAGCAGCGGACAGGGTGATAATTCACCCCTCCACTTT.

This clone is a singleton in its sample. The chain's CDR3 is CASSSRGLGGYTF. Written as DNA, the CDR3 is TGTGCCAGCAGTTCCAGGGGGCTGGGTGGCTACACCTTC. V is TRBV12-3 or TRBV12-4 and J is TRBJ1-2; 8 bases align to TRBD1. CDR3 length: 13 residues. V was pared by 4 bases and J by 7 bases, with 5 bases of the junction left unmatched.

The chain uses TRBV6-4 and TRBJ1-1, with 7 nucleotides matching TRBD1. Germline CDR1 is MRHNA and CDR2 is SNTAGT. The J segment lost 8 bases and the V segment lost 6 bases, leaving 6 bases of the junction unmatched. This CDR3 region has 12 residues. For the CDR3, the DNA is TGTGCCAGCAGGGGGACAGTCGCGGAAGCTTTCTTT. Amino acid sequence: CASRGTVAEAFF.

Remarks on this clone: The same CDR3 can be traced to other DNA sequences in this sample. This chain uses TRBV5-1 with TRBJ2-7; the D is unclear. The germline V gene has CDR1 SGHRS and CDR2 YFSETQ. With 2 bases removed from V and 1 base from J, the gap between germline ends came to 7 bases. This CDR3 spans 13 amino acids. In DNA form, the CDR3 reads TGCGCCAGCAGCTTCGCAGGATCCTACGAGCAGTACTTC. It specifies CASSFAGSYEQYF.

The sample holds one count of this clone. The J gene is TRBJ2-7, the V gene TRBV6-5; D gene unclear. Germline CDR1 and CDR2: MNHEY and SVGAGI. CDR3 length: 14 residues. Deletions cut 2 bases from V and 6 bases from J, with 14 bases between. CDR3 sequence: CASSYRAPPLEQYF. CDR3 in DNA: TGTGCCAGCAGTTACCGAGCACCCCCCCTCGAGCAGTACTTC.

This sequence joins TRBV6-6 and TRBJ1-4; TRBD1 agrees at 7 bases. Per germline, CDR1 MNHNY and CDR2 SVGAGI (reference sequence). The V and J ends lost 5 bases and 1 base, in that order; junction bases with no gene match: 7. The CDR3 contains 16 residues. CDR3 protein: CASSQRGRRTNEKLFF. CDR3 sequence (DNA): TGTGCCAGCAGTCAAAGGGGGCGCAGAACTAATGAAAAACTGTTTTTT.

The CDR3 nucleotides read TGTGCCAGCAGGTACTACAGGGGCAATGAGCAGTTCTTC. Translating gives CASRYYRGNEQFF. This chain links TRBV5-4 with TRBJ2-1; TRBD1 matches 7 bases. CDR1 is SGHNT, CDR2 YYREEE, per germline (reference sequence). The CDR3 sequence is 13 residues long. After removal of 5 bases from V and 6 bases from J, the junction contained 5 bases not matched to a gene.

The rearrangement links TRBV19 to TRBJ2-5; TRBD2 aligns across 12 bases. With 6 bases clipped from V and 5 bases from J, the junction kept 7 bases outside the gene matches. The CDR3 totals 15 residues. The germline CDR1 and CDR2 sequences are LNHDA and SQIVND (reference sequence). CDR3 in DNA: TGTGCCAGTAGGTCTAGCGGGGGGGCCGGGGAGACCCAGTACTTC. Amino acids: CASRSSGGAGETQYF.

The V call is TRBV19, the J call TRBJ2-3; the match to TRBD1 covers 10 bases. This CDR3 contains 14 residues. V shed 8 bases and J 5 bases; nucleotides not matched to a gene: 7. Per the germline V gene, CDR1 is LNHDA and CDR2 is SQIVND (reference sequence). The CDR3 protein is CASYDRGRGDTQYF. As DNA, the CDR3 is TGTGCCAGTTACGACAGGGGGCGAGGAGATACGCAGTATTTT.

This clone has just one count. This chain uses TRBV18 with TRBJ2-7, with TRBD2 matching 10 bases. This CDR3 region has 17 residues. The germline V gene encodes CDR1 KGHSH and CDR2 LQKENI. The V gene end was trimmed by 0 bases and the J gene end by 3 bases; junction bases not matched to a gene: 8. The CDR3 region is CASSPPTPLAGNYEQYF. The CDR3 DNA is TGTGCCAGCTCACCACCGACCCCACTAGCGGGGAACTACGAGCAGTACTTC. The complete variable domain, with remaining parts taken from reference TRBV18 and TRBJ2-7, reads NAGVMQNPRHLVRRRGQEARLRCSPMKGHSHVYWYRQLPEEGLKFMVYLQKENIIDESGMPKERFSAEFPKEGPSILRIQQVVRGDSAAYFCASSPPTPLAGNYEQYFGPGTRLTVT.

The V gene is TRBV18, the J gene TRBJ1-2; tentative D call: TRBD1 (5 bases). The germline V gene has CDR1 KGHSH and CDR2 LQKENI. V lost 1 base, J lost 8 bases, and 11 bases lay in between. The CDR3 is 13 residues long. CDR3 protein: CASSPLGQFGYTF. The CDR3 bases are TGTGCCAGCTCACCACTGGGGCAGTTCGGCTACACCTTC. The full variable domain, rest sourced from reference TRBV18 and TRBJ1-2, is NAGVMQNPRHLVRRRGQEARLRCSPMKGHSHVYWYRQLPEEGLKFMVYLQKENIIDESGMPKERFSAEFPKEGPSILRIQQVVRGDSAAYFCASSPLGQFGYTFGSGTRLTVV.

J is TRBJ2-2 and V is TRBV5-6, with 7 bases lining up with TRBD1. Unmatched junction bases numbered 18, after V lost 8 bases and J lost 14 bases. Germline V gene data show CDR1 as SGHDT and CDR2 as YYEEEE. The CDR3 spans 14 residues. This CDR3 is CASQQGPTIRALFF. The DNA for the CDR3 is TGTGCCAGTCAACAGGGGCCAACTATTCGGGCCCTGTTTTTT.

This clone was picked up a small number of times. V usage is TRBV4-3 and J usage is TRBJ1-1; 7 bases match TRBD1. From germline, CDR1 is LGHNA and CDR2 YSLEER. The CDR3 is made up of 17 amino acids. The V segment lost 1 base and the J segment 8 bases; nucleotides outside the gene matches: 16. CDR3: CASSQALMPHGTAEAFF. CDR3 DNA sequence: TGCGCCAGCAGCCAAGCCTTAATGCCCCACGGGACAGCCGAAGCTTTCTTT.

CDR3 residues: CASSYGQPNSPLHF. The DNA for the CDR3 is TGTGCCAGCAGCTATGGACAGCCTAATTCACCCCTCCACTTT. V is TRBV7-3 and J is TRBJ1-6; maybe TRBD1 (6 bases). The CDR3 is made up of 14 amino acids. Trimming stripped 4 bases from V and 6 bases from J, with 10 bases between. CDR1 is SGHTA, CDR2 FQGTGA, per germline.

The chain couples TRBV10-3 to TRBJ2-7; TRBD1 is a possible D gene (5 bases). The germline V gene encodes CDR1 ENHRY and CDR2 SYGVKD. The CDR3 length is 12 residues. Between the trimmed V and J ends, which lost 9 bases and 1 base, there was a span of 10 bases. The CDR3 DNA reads TGTGCCATAAGGGGCCTATCCTACGAGCAGTACTTC. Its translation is CAIRGLSYEQYF.

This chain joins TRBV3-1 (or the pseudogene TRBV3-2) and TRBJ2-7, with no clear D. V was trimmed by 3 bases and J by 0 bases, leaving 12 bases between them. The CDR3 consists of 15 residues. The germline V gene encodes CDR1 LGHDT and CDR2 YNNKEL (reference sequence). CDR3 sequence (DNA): TGTGCCAGCAGCCAGGAGTCTAGATTCTCCTACGAGCAGTACTTC. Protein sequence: CASSQESRFSYEQYF.

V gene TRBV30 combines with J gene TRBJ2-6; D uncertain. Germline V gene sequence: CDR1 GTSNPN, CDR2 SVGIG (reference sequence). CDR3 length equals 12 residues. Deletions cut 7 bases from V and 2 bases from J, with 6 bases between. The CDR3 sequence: CAFETGANVLTF. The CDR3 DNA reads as TGTGCCTTTGAGACTGGGGCCAACGTCCTGACTTTC.

The DNA of the CDR3 is TGTGCCAGCAGCCCCCCAAACTCCGGGACTAGATATGAGCAGTTCTTC. Translated: CASSPPNSGTRYEQFF. This chain uses TRBV7-2 with TRBJ2-1, with 8 bases matching TRBD2. After removal of 5 bases from V and 8 bases from J, the junction contained 14 bases not matched to a gene. Germline values: CDR1 SGHTA, CDR2 FQGNSA. The CDR3 is made up of 16 amino acids.

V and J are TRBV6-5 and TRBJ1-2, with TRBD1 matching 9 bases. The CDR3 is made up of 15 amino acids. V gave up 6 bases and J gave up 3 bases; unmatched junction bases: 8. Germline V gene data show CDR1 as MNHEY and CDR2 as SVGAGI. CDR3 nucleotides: TGTGCCAGCAGCAGAACAGGGGGCGCCGACTATGGCTACACCTTC. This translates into CASSRTGGADYGYTF.

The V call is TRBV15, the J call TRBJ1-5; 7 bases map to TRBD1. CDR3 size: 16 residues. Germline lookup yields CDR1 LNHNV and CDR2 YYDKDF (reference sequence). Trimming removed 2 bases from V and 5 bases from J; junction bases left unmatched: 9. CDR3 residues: CATSRSQGIVYQPQHF. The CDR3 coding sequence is TGTGCCACCAGCAGATCACAGGGGATAGTCTATCAGCCCCAGCATTTT.

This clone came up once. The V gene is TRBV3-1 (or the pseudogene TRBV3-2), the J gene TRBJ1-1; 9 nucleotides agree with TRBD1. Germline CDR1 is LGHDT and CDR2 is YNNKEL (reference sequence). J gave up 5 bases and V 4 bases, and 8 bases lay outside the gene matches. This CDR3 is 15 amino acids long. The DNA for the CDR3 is TGTGCCAGCAGCCGCGCCGGGACAGGGTTAACTGAAGCTTTCTTT. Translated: CASSRAGTGLTEAFF.

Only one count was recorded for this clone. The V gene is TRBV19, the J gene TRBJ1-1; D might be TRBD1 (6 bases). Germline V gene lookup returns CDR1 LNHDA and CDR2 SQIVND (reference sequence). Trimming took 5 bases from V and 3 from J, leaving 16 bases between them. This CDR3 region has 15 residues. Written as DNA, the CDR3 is TGTGCCAGTAGTGTCCCACAGGGAAGAGACACTGAAGCTTTCTTT. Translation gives CASSVPQGRDTEAFF.

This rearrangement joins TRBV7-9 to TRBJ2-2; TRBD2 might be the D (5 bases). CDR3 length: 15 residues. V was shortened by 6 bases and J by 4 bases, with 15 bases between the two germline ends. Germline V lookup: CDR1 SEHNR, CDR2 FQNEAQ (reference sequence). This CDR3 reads CASSRGLGSTGELFF. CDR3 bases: TGTGCCAGCAGTCGAGGGCTGGGGAGCACCGGGGAGCTGTTTTTT.

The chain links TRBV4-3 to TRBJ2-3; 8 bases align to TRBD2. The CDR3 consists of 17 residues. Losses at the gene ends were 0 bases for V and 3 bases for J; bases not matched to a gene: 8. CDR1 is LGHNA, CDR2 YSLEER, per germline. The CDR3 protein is CASSQEGAGLGTDTQYF. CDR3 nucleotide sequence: TGCGCCAGCAGCCAAGAGGGGGCGGGACTAGGGACAGATACGCAGTATTTT.

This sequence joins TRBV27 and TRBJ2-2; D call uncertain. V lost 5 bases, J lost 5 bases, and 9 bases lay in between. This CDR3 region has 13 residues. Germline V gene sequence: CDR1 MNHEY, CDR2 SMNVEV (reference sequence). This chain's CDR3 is CASSGPWTGELFF. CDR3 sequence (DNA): TGTGCCAGCAGTGGGCCGTGGACCGGGGAGCTGTTTTTT.

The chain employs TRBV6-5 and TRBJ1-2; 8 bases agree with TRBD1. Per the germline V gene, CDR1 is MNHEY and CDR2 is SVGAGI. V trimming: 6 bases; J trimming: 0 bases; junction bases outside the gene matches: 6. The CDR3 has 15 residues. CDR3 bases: TGTGCCAGCAGCCCAGGGGGCTCAGCTAACTATGGCTACACCTTC. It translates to CASSPGGSANYGYTF.